The text below deals with one T cell receptor beta chain. Its antigen is unknown. This may be a read error, as it is one base from a much larger clone. The ends lost 6 bases at V and 3 bases at J; junction bases unmatched: 8. Germline CDR1 reads SGHNT; CDR2 reads YENEEA. The CDR3 is 15 amino acids. The sample comes from a study of T cells in Graves' hyperthyroidism and ophthalmopathy. General study results and limits: The model forecast ophthalmopathy, anticipating it by a median around 6.5 months before onset. Most thyroid clonotypes expanded above 0.001 were also detected in blood. From stable hyperthyroidism, ophthalmopathy was set apart by a 13 V-J model.

Cells are PBMCs isolated from roughly 10 ml of fresh blood. Researchers amplified the TCR beta CDR3 regions from RNA transcripts. The HTBI set primed first-round TCR CDR3 RT-PCR. From the multiplex PCR reads, TCRdb called clonotypes with MiXCR, one entry per CDR3 protein. The sample lists 500,000 to 750,000 distinct CDR3 sequences, 14% occurring once. Sequenced material: blood. The chain links TRBV11-3 to TRBJ2-1; 7 nucleotides align to TRBD2. The receptor was derived from a woman in her late teens or twenties with Graves' ophthalmopathy. The CDR3 DNA reads TGTGCCAGCAGGGATGGCGGGAGTAGCTACAATGAGCAGTTCTTC. This sequence encodes CASRDGGSSYNEQFF.